One and the same sample provided the 28 T cell receptor beta chains below, sequenced in a study of T cells in Graves' hyperthyroidism and ophthalmopathy. RNA transcripts yielded amplified TCR beta CDR3 regions. First-round RT-PCR with HTBI primers amplified the TCR CDR3 region. Each CDR3 protein is one row after TCRdb ran MiXCR on the multiplex PCR reads. Found here are 600,000 or so distinct CDR3 sequences, roughly 46% of them singletons; the top ten hold roughly 8.2%. Sequencing was carried out using peripheral blood or thyroid tissue (not recorded which). All receptors come from a young woman with Graves' hyperthyroidism.

The chain recombines TRBV20-1 with TRBJ2-7; D is possibly TRBD1 (5 bases). CDR1 DFQATT and CDR2 SNEGSKA come from the germline V gene (reference sequence). The CDR3 has 12 amino acids. Between the trimmed V and J ends, which lost 8 bases and 2 bases, there was a span of 13 bases. CDR3 DNA sequence: TGCAGTCCGGACCAGGGAACCTACGAGCAGTACTTC. It yields the protein CSPDQGTYEQYF.

This chain uses TRBV2 with TRBJ1-6, with 9 bases lining up with TRBD1. The CDR3 totals 13 residues. The V gene's germline CDR1 is SNHLY and CDR2 FYNNEI. V trimming: 8 bases; J trimming: 13 bases; junction bases outside the gene matches: 9. The CDR3 DNA is TGTGCCAGCGCAAGACAGGGGGGATCCCCCCTCCACTTT. Residues: CASARQGGSPLHF.

The chain is built from TRBV29-1 and TRBJ2-5; D might be TRBD1 (6 bases). The CDR3 consists of 13 residues. Trimming cost V 6 bases and J 5 bases, with 16 bases left between them. Germline V gene lookup returns CDR1 SQVTM and CDR2 ANQGSEA. The CDR3 DNA follows: TGCAGCGTACAGGTGGGGGCATGGGAGACCCAGTACTTC. This gives the protein CSVQVGAWETQYF.

The chain uses TRBV12-3 or TRBV12-4 and TRBJ2-7, with D maybe TRBD1 (5 bases). V was shortened by 4 bases and J by 5 bases, with 18 bases between the two germline ends. The CDR3 totals 15 residues. This CDR3 reads CASSYSKQGRHEQYF. The CDR3 DNA sequence: TGTGCCAGCAGTTACTCGAAGCAGGGCCGCCACGAGCAGTACTTC.

This clonotype was counted only a few times. One end of the junction does not line up with germline, which may come from a read error. In DNA form, the CDR3 reads TGTGCCAGTAGTGCATACAGGGATAGGATCACTGAAGCTTTCTTT. Its translation is CASSAYRDRITEAFF. This chain joins TRBV2 and TRBJ1-1; D is possibly TRBD1 (6 bases). Germline CDR1 is SNHLY and CDR2 is FYNNEI. The length of the CDR3 is 15 residues.

Comments on this clonotype: A read error may explain this, as a much larger clone is one base away. The CDR3 ends on some other residue instead of the conserved phenylalanine or tryptophan, so this is likely a read error. The chain combines TRBV24-1 with TRBJ1-5; 8 nucleotides align to TRBD1. Germline V gives CDR1 KGHDR, CDR2 SFDVKD. This CDR3 is 16 amino acids long. In DNA form, the CDR3 reads TGTGCCAGCAGTAGTCGGACAGGGATTAGCAATCAGCCCCAGCATTGT. The encoded protein is CASSSRTGISNQPQHC.

This rearrangement joins TRBV29-1 to TRBJ1-2; TRBD1 matches 8 bases. Trimming cost V 1 base and J 4 bases; bases outside gene matches: 2. Germline V gene data show CDR1 as SQVTM and CDR2 as ANQGSEA. The CDR3 length is 13 residues. The CDR3 loop reads CSVEAGGAYGYTF. CDR3 DNA sequence: TGCAGCGTTGAAGCAGGGGGCGCCTATGGCTACACCTTC.

Of note for this clonotype: As the CDR3 is not closed by the conserved phenylalanine or tryptophan, this likely results from a read error. This chain links TRBV7-3 with TRBJ2-2; 8 nucleotides line up with TRBD2. The trim removed 0 bases at V and 7 bases at J, leaving 10 bases unmatched. Germline-derived CDR1 and CDR2 are SGHTA and FQGTGA. This CDR3 contains 17 residues. The CDR3 loop is CASSLTPGGPEGGELFI. DNA for the CDR3: TGTGCCAGCAGCTTAACCCCGGGAGGGCCAGAAGGCGGGGAGCTGTTTATT.

This clonotype came up many times. The J gene is TRBJ1-4, the V gene TRBV7-2, with D tentatively TRBD1 (6 bases). Germline V gene data show CDR1 as SGHTA and CDR2 as FQGNSA. The CDR3 runs 14 residues. V lost 1 base and J lost 6, with 9 bases in between. CDR3: CASSLDPGDEKLFF. CDR3 sequence (DNA): TGTGCCAGCAGCTTAGATCCAGGGGATGAAAAACTGTTTTTT.

The rearrangement uses TRBV19 and TRBJ1-5; no clear D. Trimming pared 11 bases from V and 0 bases from J, leaving 17 bases between. Germline CDR1 LNHDA, CDR2 SQIVND (reference sequence). The CDR3 consists of 15 residues. CDR3 in DNA: TGTGCCTGGAGCCCCGACCTAATTAGCAATCAGCCCCAGCATTTT. It translates to CAWSPDLISNQPQHF.

The rearrangement joins TRBV11-1 to TRBJ1-5, with TRBD1 matching 7 bases. The length of the CDR3 is 16 residues. Germline lookup yields CDR1 SGHAT and CDR2 FQDESV (reference sequence). V lost 5 bases and J lost 6; bases outside the gene matches: 13. This CDR3 is CASSLLGAGGGQPQHF. CDR3 in DNA: TGTGCCAGCAGCCTATTGGGGGCAGGGGGAGGTCAGCCCCAGCATTTT.

This clonotype was seen only once. V is TRBV7-9 and J is TRBJ1-2; 10 bases are a match to TRBD1. This CDR3 is built from 15 residues. The junction had 8 bases not matched to a gene; V was cut back by 4 bases and J by 6 bases. Germline-derived CDR1 and CDR2 are SEHNR and FQNEAQ (reference sequence). CDR3 loop: CASSSRDRGHHGYTF. DNA for the CDR3: TGTGCCAGCAGCTCCCGGGACAGGGGACATCATGGCTACACCTTC.

This clonotype was seen more than once but under ten times. The chain joins TRBV20-1 to TRBJ1-2; TRBD1 matches at 11 bases. The CDR3 has 14 residues. CDR1 and CDR2 (germline): DFQATT, SNEGSKA (reference sequence). J lost 4 bases, V lost 5 bases, and 6 bases had no gene match. CDR3 in amino acids: CSASDRGPTYGYTF. CDR3 nucleotides: TGCAGTGCTTCGGACAGGGGGCCTACCTATGGCTACACCTTC.

This rearrangement joins TRBV2 to TRBJ2-2; no firm D call. V lost 6 bases to trimming and J lost 10 bases, with 12 bases between them. Looked up from germline, CDR1 is SNHLY and CDR2 is FYNNEI. The CDR3 runs 12 residues. CDR3: CASRAILLELFF. CDR3 nucleotide sequence: TGTGCCAGCAGAGCAATACTTTTGGAGCTGTTTTTT.

The genes are TRBV20-1 and TRBJ1-3; the D is unclear. This CDR3 has 15 amino acids. V dropped 0 bases and J dropped 0 bases, with 9 bases sitting between them. The V gene's germline CDR1 is DFQATT and CDR2 SNEGSKA (reference sequence). The CDR3 sequence: CSARDHSFSGNTIYF. The CDR3 DNA reads TGCAGTGCTAGAGATCACAGCTTCTCTGGAAACACCATATATTTT.

This clonotype was detected only a few times. V usage is TRBV7-9 and J usage is TRBJ2-5; D is unclear. This CDR3 has 14 amino acids. Germline values: CDR1 SEHNR, CDR2 FQNEAQ (reference sequence). Trimming left V 1 base short and J 4 bases short, with 10 bases between. The CDR3 region has the DNA TGTGCCAGCAGCTTAGGATATGGGCCAGAGACCCAGTACTTC. Its translation: CASSLGYGPETQYF.

Concerning this clonotype itself: This may come from a read error, since a much larger clone is one base off. The J gene is TRBJ1-1, the V gene TRBV10-3; D might be TRBD1 (5 bases). Germline V gives CDR1 ENHRY, CDR2 SYGVKD. The CDR3 extends over 15 amino acids. V was cut by 5 bases and J by 1 base, with 14 bases left in between. CDR3 sequence (DNA): TGTGCCATCAGTATCGGTGGGGGAGAGAACACTGAAGCTTTCTTT. This gives the protein CAISIGGGENTEAFF.

The sample holds many counts of this clonotype. The rearrangement links TRBV7-3 to TRBJ1-4, with no clear D. The V end lost 3 bases, the J end lost 7 bases, and 9 bases lay between the germline ends. From germline, CDR1 is SGHTA and CDR2 FQGTGA. CDR3 length: 13 amino acids. For the CDR3, the DNA is TGTGCCAGCAGCTTGGTGGGAGGTGAAAAACTGTTTTTT. This translates into CASSLVGGEKLFF.

The V gene is TRBV2, the J gene TRBJ1-4, with TRBD1 matching over 9 bases. Per the germline V gene, CDR1 is SNHLY and CDR2 is FYNNEI. V gave up 10 bases and J gave up 8 bases; unmatched junction bases: 11. This CDR3 is built from 14 residues. DNA for the CDR3: TGTGCCACCAGAGGACAGGGGAGGATCGAAAAACTGTTTTTT. Protein product: CATRGQGRIEKLFF.

There are many counts of this clonotype. The chain joins TRBV25-1 to TRBJ1-2; D is unclear. V lost 7 bases and J 2 bases, leaving 8 bases between the germline ends. The CDR3 contains 12 residues. The germline V gene encodes CDR1 MGHDK and CDR2 SYGVNS. CDR3 loop: CASTNHNYGYTF. CDR3 DNA sequence: TGTGCCAGCACCAACCACAACTATGGCTACACCTTC.

This clonotype appeared a single time. The V call is TRBV6-1, the J call TRBJ2-7; no clear D gene. The CDR3 covers 13 residues. Trimming removed 7 bases from V and 3 bases from J, with 13 bases in between. CDR1 is MNHNS, CDR2 SASEGT, per germline. The chain's CDR3 is CASTHAQRYEQYF. The CDR3 DNA sequence: TGTGCCAGCACTCACGCACAGCGCTACGAGCAGTACTTC.

As to this clonotype: The junction and the germline gene differ at one end; a read error may be behind it. CDR3 sequence: CATSDAGADFTF. For the CDR3, the DNA is TGTGCCACCAGTGATGCGGGGGCAGACTTCACCTTC. The chain joins TRBV12-3 or TRBV12-4 to TRBJ1-2; D is perhaps TRBD1 (6 bases). This CDR3 is 12 amino acids long.

CDR3 DNA: TGTGCCAGCAGTGCGGCTCGGGACAGGGGTAATTCACCCCTCCACTTT. Translated: CASSAARDRGNSPLHF. The V and J genes are TRBV2 and TRBJ1-6; 10 positions match TRBD1. The germline V gene encodes CDR1 SNHLY and CDR2 FYNNEI. The CDR3 covers 16 residues. V trimming: 4 bases; J trimming: 6 bases; junction bases outside the gene matches: 6.

The chain is built from TRBV7-9 and TRBJ1-1; D is possibly TRBD1 (5 bases). CDR3 length: 14 amino acids. Germline-derived CDR1 and CDR2 are SEHNR and FQNEAQ (reference sequence). V lost 5 bases, J lost 0 bases, and 10 bases lay in between. Written as DNA, the CDR3 is TGTGCCAGCAGCCCCAAGGGGATGAACACTGAAGCTTTCTTT. Its protein product is CASSPKGMNTEAFF.

This clonotype has a count of ten or more. This chain connects TRBV29-1 to TRBJ1-1; D ambiguous. The CDR3 contains 13 residues. The V end was cut by 4 bases, the J end by 6 bases, with 15 bases between. Germline V gene sequence: CDR1 SQVTM, CDR2 ANQGSEA. As DNA, the CDR3 is TGCAGCGTTGGGCGCCTTTTTCACGCTGAAGCTTTCTTT. Protein sequence: CSVGRLFHAEAFF. Supplemented by reference TRBV29-1 and TRBJ1-1, the full variable domain reads SAVISQKPSRDICQRGTSLTIQCQVDSQVTMMFWYRQQPGQSLTLIATANQGSEATYESGFVIDKFPISRPNLTFSTLTVSNMSPEDSSIYLCSVGRLFHAEAFFGQGTRLTVV.

The V call is TRBV11-2, the J call TRBJ1-2, with a weak D call TRBD1 (5 bases). V dropped 4 bases and J dropped 8 bases, with 17 bases sitting between them. The CDR3 runs 14 residues. Germline values: CDR1 SGHAT, CDR2 FQNNGV. CDR3 nucleotides: TGTGCCAGCAGCTCATCGGGGGGGTCCTACGGCTACACCTTC. Its translation: CASSSSGGSYGYTF.

This clonotype was observed at least ten times. V gene TRBV29-1 combines with J gene TRBJ1-2; no clear D. Trimming stripped 1 base from V and 2 bases from J, with 2 bases between. This CDR3 spans 11 amino acids. The germline V gene has CDR1 SQVTM and CDR2 ANQGSEA. This CDR3 is CSVEGNYGYTF. The CDR3 DNA follows: TGCAGCGTTGAAGGAAACTATGGCTACACCTTC.

This chain uses TRBV20-1 with TRBJ2-5; 9 positions match TRBD2. Germline values: CDR1 DFQATT, CDR2 SNEGSKA (reference sequence). CDR3 size: 13 residues. The CDR3 nucleotides are TGCAGCTTGCTTAGCGGGAGCCAAGAGACCCAGTACTTC. Translating gives CSLLSGSQETQYF.